The entry that follows covers one TCR beta chain sequence. Library construction for TCR beta used iRepertoire HTBI primers and Arm-PCR of CDR3 regions. TCRdb passed the multiplex PCR reads through MiXCR, listing each CDR3 protein once. The repertoire consists of a few hundred thousand distinct CDR3 sequences, with about 15% occurring once and the leading ten covering approximately 19%. The time point denotes: newly diagnosed GD, antithyroid drugs for less than 3 months. There was RNA extracted from PBMCs, and the TCR library was made from it. The V gene's germline CDR1 is DFQATT and CDR2 SNEGSKA (reference sequence). This CDR3 spans 14 amino acids. The V end was cut by 3 bases, the J end by 7 bases, with 19 bases between. This entry belongs to a study of regulatory T cells in long-lasting Graves disease. These records were also assigned to another study, of T cells in Graves' hyperthyroidism and ophthalmopathy.

This TCR derives from a woman between 50 and 59 years old with Graves disease. The input for sequencing was peripheral blood mononuclear cells (PBMCs), taken at new diagnosis, from a patient treated with antithyroid drugs. The gene calls are TRBV20-1 and TRBJ2-7; the D call may be TRBD1 or TRBD2 (5 bases each). This CDR3 is CSASGTLMGEEQYF. The CDR3 DNA reads as TGCAGTGCTAGCGGCACCCTTATGGGGGAGGAGCAGTACTTC.